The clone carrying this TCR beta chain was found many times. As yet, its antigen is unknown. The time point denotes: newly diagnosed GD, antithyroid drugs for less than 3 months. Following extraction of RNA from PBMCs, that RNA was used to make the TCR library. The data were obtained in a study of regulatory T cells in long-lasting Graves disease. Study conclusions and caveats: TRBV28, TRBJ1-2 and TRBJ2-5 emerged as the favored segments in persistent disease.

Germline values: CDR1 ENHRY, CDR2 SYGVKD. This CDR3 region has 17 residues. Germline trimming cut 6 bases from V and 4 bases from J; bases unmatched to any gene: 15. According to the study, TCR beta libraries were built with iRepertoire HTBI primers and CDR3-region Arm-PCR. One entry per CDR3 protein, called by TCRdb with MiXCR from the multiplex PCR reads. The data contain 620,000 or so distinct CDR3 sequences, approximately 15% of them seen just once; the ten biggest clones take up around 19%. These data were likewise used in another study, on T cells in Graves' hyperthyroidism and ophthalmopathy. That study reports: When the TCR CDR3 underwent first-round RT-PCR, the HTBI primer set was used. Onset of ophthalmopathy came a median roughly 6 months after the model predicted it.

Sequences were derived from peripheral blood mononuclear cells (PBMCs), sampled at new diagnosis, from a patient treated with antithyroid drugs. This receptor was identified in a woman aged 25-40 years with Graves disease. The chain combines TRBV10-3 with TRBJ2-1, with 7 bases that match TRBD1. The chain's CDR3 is CAISYLPPGTEYNEQFF. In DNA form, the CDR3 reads TGTGCCATCAGCTACTTACCCCCCGGGACAGAATACAATGAGCAGTTCTTC.